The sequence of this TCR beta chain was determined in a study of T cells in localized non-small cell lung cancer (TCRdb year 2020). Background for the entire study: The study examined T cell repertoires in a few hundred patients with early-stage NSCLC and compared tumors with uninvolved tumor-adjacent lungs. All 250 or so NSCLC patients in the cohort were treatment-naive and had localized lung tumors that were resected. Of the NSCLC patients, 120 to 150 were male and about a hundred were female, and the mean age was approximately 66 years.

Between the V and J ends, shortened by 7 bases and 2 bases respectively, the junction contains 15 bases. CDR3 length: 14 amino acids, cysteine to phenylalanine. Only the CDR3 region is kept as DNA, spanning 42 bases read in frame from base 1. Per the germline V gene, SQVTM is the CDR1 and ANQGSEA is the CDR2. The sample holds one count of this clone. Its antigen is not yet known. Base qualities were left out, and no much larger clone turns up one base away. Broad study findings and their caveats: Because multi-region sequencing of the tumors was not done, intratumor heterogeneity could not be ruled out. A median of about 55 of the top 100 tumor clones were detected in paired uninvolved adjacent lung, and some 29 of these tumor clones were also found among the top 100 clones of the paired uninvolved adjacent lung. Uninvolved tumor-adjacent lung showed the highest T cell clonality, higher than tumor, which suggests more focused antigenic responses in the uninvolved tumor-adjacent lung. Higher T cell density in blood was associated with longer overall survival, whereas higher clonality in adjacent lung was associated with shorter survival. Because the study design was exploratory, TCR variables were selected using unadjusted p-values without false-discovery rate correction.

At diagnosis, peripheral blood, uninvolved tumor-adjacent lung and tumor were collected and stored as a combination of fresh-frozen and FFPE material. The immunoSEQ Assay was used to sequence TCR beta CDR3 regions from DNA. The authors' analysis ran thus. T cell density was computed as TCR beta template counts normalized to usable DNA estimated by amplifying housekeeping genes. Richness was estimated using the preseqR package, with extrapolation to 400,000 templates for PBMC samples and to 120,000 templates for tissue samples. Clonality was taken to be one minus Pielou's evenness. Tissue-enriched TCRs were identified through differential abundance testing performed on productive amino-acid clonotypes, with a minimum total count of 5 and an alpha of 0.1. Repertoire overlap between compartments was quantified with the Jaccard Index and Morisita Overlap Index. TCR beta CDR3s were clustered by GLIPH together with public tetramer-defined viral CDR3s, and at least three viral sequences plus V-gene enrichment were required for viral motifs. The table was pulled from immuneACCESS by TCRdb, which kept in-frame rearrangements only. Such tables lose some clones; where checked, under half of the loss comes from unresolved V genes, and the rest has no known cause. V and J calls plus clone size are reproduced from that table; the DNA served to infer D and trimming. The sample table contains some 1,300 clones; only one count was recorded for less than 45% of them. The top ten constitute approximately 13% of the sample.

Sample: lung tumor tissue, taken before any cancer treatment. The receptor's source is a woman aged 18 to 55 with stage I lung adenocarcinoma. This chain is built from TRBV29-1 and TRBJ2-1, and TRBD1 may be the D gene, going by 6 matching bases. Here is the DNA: TGCAGCGCCCTGGACGGGACAACCTACAATGAGCAGTTCTTC. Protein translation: CSALDGTTYNEQFF.